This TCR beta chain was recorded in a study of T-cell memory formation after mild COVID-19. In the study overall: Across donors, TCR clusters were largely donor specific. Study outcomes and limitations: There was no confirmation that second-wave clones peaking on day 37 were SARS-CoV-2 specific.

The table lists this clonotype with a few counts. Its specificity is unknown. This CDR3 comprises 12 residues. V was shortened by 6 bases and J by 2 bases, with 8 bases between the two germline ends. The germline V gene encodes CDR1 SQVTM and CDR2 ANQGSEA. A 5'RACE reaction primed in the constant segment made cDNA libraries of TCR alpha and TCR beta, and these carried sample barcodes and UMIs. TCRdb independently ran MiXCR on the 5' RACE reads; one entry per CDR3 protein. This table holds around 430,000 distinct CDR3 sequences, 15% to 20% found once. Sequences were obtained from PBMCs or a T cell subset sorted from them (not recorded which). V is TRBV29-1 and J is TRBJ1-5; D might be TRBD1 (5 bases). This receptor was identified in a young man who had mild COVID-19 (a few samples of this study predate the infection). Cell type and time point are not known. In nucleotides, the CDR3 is TGCAGCGTGGGGGACGGCAATCAGCCCCAGCATTTT. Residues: CSVGDGNQPQHF.